This T cell receptor (beta chain) was identified in a study of CD8 T cells in Susac syndrome. General observations from the study: That the number of individuals in its TCR sequencing and HLA analysis was relatively small was acknowledged by the study. Where Susac syndrome CD4+ T cell repertoires were concerned, no clonal expansion was evident.

An amount of RNA that ranged from roughly 0.45 to 1 ug was reverse transcribed with random hexamers. TCRdb called the immunoSEQ multiplex PCR reads again in MiXCR, with one record for every CDR3 protein. In the table there are about 140,000 distinct CDR3 sequences, 95% of which are singletons. V lost 1 base, J lost 2 bases, and 5 bases lay in between. The CDR3 runs to 12 residues. Germline CDR1 is SQVTM and CDR2 is ANQGSEA. As for this clonotype: The antigen remains undetermined.

The sequence was obtained from a human donor with Susac syndrome. The sequenced sample was CD4+ T cells from PBMCs. This chain uses TRBV29-1 with TRBJ2-5; unclear D gene. The CDR3 protein is CSVEGGQETQYF. As DNA, the CDR3 is TGCAGCGTTGAAGGAGGACAAGAGACCCAGTACTTC.